Listed here is a single T cell receptor (beta chain). The antigen it binds to is not known. Base quality data are lacking; no much larger clone is found one base away. Ends trimmed: V by 2 bases, J by 3 bases; bases unmatched to a gene: 6. The CDR3 starts with the cysteine, ends with the phenylalanine, and has 17 residues. Only the CDR3 DNA is retained, 51 bases long and in frame from the first base. The CDR1 and CDR2 encoded by the germline V gene are MGHRA and YSYEKL. Whole blood was collected in K2EDTA tubes by collaborating institutions according to the institutions' own protocols. Collaborator samples were shipped for TCRbeta analysis as frozen whole blood, isolated PBMCs, or DNA extracted from either sample type. The immunoSEQ Assay, a bias-controlled multiplex PCR, was used to amplify TCRbeta CDR3 regions from genomic DNA. Concerning the study's data processing: The number of nucleated cells in each sample was estimated from the amplification of reference gene primers within the assay. To quantify the absolute abundance of each unique TCRbeta CDR3 rearrangement, sequence reads were collapsed and filtered. For each sample, productive Simpson clonality was calculated as the square root of Simpson's diversity index over productive rearrangements. TCRdb provides this immuneACCESS table in a form limited to in-frame rearrangements. Some clones are lacking; in checked studies, under half of them reflect an unresolved V gene, and why the rest are absent is not known. V, J and clone size were drawn from that table, and D and trimming were deduced from the DNA. The sample yields under 200,000 clones; about 80% were counted once. In total, the top ten clones hold approximately 2.4% of the sample.

This entry is derived from a study of blood T cell repertoires in COVID-19 (dated by TCRdb to 2018 to 2021). For the wider study: Samples covering the acute and convalescent phases of COVID-19 were provided by collaborators in the United States, Italy and Spain. The repertoires were released in a freely available public database meant as a resource for research on the immune response to SARS-CoV-2. The material from the prospective study consisted of cDNA or gDNA derived from T cells, B-cell-depleted T cells, or PBMCs. Where available, HLA class I and class II types were taken from metadata supplied by the sample provider and were not determined by assay-based typing. Sample metadata almost always included a de-identified subject ID, COVID-19 status, age in years and sex. Subjects who had been exposed to COVID-19, were actively infected with it, or had recovered from it provided the deeply sampled blood TCRbeta repertoires that made up the dataset. The samples were drawn from the first 160 participants of the ongoing ImmuneRACE study and from roughly 1,300 subjects provided by 6 global collaborators. Findings and caveats that apply to the study as a whole: The amount of clinical and demographic metadata varied by source and participant and was provided uncurated.

This sequence uses TRBV4-1 and TRBJ2-2; the junction holds 10 bases that match TRBD2. The TCR originated in a human donor with acute or convalescent COVID-19. The donor label of this sample is uncertain. The sequenced sample was peripheral blood. In nucleotides, the sequence is TGCGCCAGCAGCCAATCACTAGCGGGACACCACACCGGGGAGCTGTTTTTT. This sequence encodes CASSQSLAGHHTGELFF.